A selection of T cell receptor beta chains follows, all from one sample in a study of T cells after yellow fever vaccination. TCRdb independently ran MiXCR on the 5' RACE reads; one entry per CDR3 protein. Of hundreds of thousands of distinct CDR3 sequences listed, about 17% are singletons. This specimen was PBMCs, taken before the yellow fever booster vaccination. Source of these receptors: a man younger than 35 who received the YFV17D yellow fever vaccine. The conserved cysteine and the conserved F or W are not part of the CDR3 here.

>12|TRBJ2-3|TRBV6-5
ASVGAGGVDTQY
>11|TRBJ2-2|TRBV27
ASLSWNTGELF
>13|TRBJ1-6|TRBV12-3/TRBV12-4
ASSFPGQGISPLH
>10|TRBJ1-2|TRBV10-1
ASSDSSGGYT
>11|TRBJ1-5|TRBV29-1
SVGRGQGQPQH
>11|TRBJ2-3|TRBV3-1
ASSQEGPDTQY
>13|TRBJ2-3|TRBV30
AWMGRIAGDHTQY
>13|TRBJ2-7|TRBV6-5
ASSYAAGGTYEQY
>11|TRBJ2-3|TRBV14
ASSRDYTDTQY
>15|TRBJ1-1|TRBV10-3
AISNPGQGALDTEAF
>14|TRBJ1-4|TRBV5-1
ASSLRTGGPNEKLF
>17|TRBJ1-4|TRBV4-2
ASSPAGWVGVETNEKLF
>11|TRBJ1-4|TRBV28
ASTGFADEKLF
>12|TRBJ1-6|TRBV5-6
ASSLGTKNSPLH
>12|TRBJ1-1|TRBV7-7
ASSSAPQNTEAF
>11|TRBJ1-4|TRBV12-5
ASPGQANEKLF
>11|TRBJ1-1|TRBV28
ATAQGRHTEAF
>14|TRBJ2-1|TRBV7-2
ASSSYATGSYNEQF
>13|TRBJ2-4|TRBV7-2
ASSFPTSGGNIQY
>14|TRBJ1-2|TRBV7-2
ASSWPQGAILYGYT
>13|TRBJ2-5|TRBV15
ATSRDRGGQETQY
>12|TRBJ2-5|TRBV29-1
SVGGGGVQETQY
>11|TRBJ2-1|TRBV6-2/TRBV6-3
ASSSTSGSEQF
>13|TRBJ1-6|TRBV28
ASEGPGAYNSPLH
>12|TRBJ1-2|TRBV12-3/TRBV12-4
ASSVGQGIEGYT
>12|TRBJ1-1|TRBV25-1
ASSDRSEWTEAF
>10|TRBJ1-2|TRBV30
AWSVQSYGYS
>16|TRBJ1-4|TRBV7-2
ASSLPNPGGASNEKLF
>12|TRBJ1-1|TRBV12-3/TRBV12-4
ASSPGGDYTEAF
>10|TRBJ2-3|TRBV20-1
SASIGPGSQY